This TCR beta chain was identified in a study of shared clonotypes between healthy human individuals. Study in general: The study drew on a couple of women and a few men aged 18 to 49 as donors.

Naive CD8 cells were CD45RO-negative, positively selected for CCR7, excluding terminally differentiated effector memory CD45RA+ cells. Study donors comprised healthy, HIV-negative adults devoid of recent acute infection or vaccination. Profiled with immunoSEQ multiplex PCR; TCRdb holds only in-frame clones, not every one. The table has nearly 600,000 clones, about 95% seen once. Study-wide points: A few donors had around 5.2% of their naive CD4 clonotypes in common.

Note on this clone: Antigen: not known.

The sequencing sample was made of naive CD8+ T cells sorted from blood. This clonotype was sampled from a woman aged 25 to 39 in good health.

CDR3 protein: CASSYQGARNTIYF. The CDR3 nucleotides read TGTGCCAGCAGTTACCAGGGGGCGAGAAACACCATATATTTT. The chain recombines TRBV6-6 with TRBJ1-3; 8 nucleotides line up with TRBD1. CDR3 size: 14 residues. Germline V lookup: CDR1 MNHNY, CDR2 SVGAGI (reference sequence). The J segment lost 5 bases and the V segment lost 2 bases, leaving 2 bases of the junction unmatched.